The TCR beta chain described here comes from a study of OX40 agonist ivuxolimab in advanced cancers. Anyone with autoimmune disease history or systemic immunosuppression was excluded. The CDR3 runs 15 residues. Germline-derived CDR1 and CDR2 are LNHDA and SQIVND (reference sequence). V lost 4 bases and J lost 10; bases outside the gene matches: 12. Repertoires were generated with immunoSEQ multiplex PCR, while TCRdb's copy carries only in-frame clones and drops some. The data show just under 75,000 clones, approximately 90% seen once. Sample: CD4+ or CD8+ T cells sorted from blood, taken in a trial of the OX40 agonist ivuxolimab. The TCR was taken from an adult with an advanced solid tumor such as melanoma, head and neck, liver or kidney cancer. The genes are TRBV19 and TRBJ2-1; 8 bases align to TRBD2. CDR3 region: CASSRREASFGEQFF. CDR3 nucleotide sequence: TGTGCCAGTAGTAGGCGGGAGGCATCATTTGGAGAGCAGTTCTTC.